These T cell receptor beta chains were read from a single sample in a study of T cell responses to AZD1222 COVID-19 vaccine. The data were produced by immunoSEQ multiplex PCR, yet TCRdb's version contains in-frame clones alone and is incomplete. The table records roughly 80,000 clones, under 95% of them present only once. Sequenced here: peripheral blood, sampled on day 0 of AZD1222 vaccination. These receptors came from an adult in good health. Both conserved end residues are trimmed from each CDR3. D genes are given only for firm matches.

v_gene: TRBV28; d_gene: -; j_gene: TRBJ1-5; CDR3aa: ASSQPPYEYQPQH
v_gene: TRBV10-3; d_gene: TRBD2; j_gene: TRBJ2-7; CDR3aa: AIRRSGADANEQY
v_gene: TRBV7-3; d_gene: -; j_gene: TRBJ2-3; CDR3aa: ASSLMGQFTDTQY
v_gene: TRBV6-5; d_gene: -; j_gene: TRBJ1-1; CDR3aa: ASSSKRQEAF
v_gene: TRBV27; d_gene: -; j_gene: TRBJ2-6; CDR3aa: ASSSRSGANVLT
v_gene: TRBV7-2; d_gene: -; j_gene: TRBJ1-1; CDR3aa: ASSSQSLNTEAF
v_gene: TRBV5-4; d_gene: TRBD2; j_gene: TRBJ2-1; CDR3aa: ASSLAGGNDEQF
v_gene: TRBV5-8; d_gene: -; j_gene: TRBJ2-3; CDR3aa: ASSLEGAADTDTQY
v_gene: TRBV6-5; d_gene: TRBD1; j_gene: TRBJ1-6; CDR3aa: ASRGTGLSPLH
v_gene: TRBV12-3/TRBV12-4; d_gene: -; j_gene: TRBJ2-7; CDR3aa: ASRGRGDEQY
v_gene: TRBV14; d_gene: -; j_gene: TRBJ2-1; CDR3aa: ASSQGGNNEQF
v_gene: TRBV28; d_gene: TRBD1; j_gene: TRBJ2-2; CDR3aa: ASIPGQGTGELF
v_gene: TRBV11-3; d_gene: -; j_gene: TRBJ2-3; CDR3aa: ASSLGRGSDTQY
v_gene: TRBV29-1; d_gene: TRBD1; j_gene: TRBJ2-7; CDR3aa: SVATGTGGREQY
v_gene: TRBV9; d_gene: -; j_gene: TRBJ2-3; CDR3aa: ASSVRTDTQY
v_gene: TRBV27; d_gene: -; j_gene: TRBJ2-1; CDR3aa: ASSLRPYNEQF
v_gene: TRBV7-9; d_gene: TRBD2; j_gene: TRBJ2-5; CDR3aa: ASTKTGGSGAQETQY
v_gene: TRBV18; d_gene: TRBD1; j_gene: TRBJ2-5; CDR3aa: ASSPGQQETQY
v_gene: TRBV6-5; d_gene: -; j_gene: TRBJ1-2; CDR3aa: ASKTWRGYT
v_gene: TRBV27; d_gene: -; j_gene: TRBJ2-3; CDR3aa: ASSRQGWTDTQY
v_gene: TRBV6-5; d_gene: -; j_gene: TRBJ2-3; CDR3aa: ASSPSEDTQY
v_gene: TRBV2; d_gene: -; j_gene: TRBJ2-1; CDR3aa: ALRGGEQF
v_gene: TRBV29-1; d_gene: TRBD2; j_gene: TRBJ2-2; CDR3aa: SVGLAGEAGELF
v_gene: TRBV10-3; d_gene: TRBD2; j_gene: TRBJ2-7; CDR3aa: AIKATSDSYEQY
v_gene: TRBV15; d_gene: -; j_gene: TRBJ2-5; CDR3aa: ATSRPRDFPTQY
v_gene: TRBV27; d_gene: TRBD2; j_gene: TRBJ2-7; CDR3aa: ASSLRAGLAGKYEQY
v_gene: TRBV10-3; d_gene: TRBD1; j_gene: TRBJ1-2; CDR3aa: AITKGTGYIQGYT
v_gene: TRBV28; d_gene: -; j_gene: TRBJ2-7; CDR3aa: ASSMTAYEQY
v_gene: TRBV27; d_gene: TRBD1; j_gene: TRBJ1-6; CDR3aa: ASSWQGADNSPLH
v_gene: TRBV3-1/TRBV3-2; d_gene: -; j_gene: TRBJ2-1; CDR3aa: ASSLLGEQF
v_gene: TRBV2; d_gene: -; j_gene: TRBJ2-2; CDR3aa: ASSAERTTRELF
v_gene: TRBV11-2; d_gene: -; j_gene: TRBJ1-2; CDR3aa: ASSPGQSYGYT
v_gene: TRBV5-5; d_gene: TRBD1; j_gene: TRBJ2-1; CDR3aa: ASSFRGGQGAYEQF
v_gene: TRBV19; d_gene: -; j_gene: TRBJ1-1; CDR3aa: ASSIVGRAMNTEAF
v_gene: TRBV29-1; d_gene: TRBD2; j_gene: TRBJ2-1; CDR3aa: SLLTSSNEQF
v_gene: TRBV6-5; d_gene: TRBD2; j_gene: TRBJ2-5; CDR3aa: ASMLGEGLSKTQY
v_gene: TRBV11-2; d_gene: TRBD1; j_gene: TRBJ1-2; CDR3aa: ASSTRTGGET
v_gene: TRBV7-8; d_gene: -; j_gene: TRBJ2-1; CDR3aa: ASSLVGGSYNEQF
v_gene: TRBV4-3; d_gene: TRBD2; j_gene: TRBJ2-1; CDR3aa: ASSQEGGTLSSYNEQF
v_gene: TRBV15; d_gene: TRBD2; j_gene: TRBJ2-3; CDR3aa: ATSRGGSGSTDTQY
v_gene: TRBV12-3/TRBV12-4; d_gene: -; j_gene: TRBJ2-2; CDR3aa: ASRGAGELF
v_gene: TRBV9; d_gene: TRBD1; j_gene: TRBJ2-3; CDR3aa: ASSPGTGILTQY
v_gene: TRBV27; d_gene: -; j_gene: TRBJ2-7; CDR3aa: ASSLLGPREQY
v_gene: TRBV5-1; d_gene: -; j_gene: TRBJ1-3; CDR3aa: ASSIYGSGNTIY
v_gene: TRBV15; d_gene: TRBD1; j_gene: TRBJ2-1; CDR3aa: ATSRDPSGGVDEQF
v_gene: TRBV5-1; d_gene: -; j_gene: TRBJ2-2; CDR3aa: ASSLSLANTGELF
v_gene: TRBV24-1; d_gene: -; j_gene: TRBJ2-2; CDR3aa: ATHPSDRTGELF
v_gene: TRBV9; d_gene: -; j_gene: TRBJ2-5; CDR3aa: ASSALGSGQETQY
v_gene: TRBV29-1; d_gene: -; j_gene: TRBJ2-1; CDR3aa: SVATTLYNEQF